A single sample gave rise to the 6 T cell receptor beta chains below, sequenced in a study of cytomegalovirus exposure and HLA in healthy donors. Vbeta (60) and Jbeta (13) primers were used in the PCR. This table comes from immunoSEQ multiplex PCR, and its TCRdb copy is limited to in-frame clones, with some not included. The sample has 190,000 or so clones; under 85% are singletons. Sequences were obtained from PBMCs. Every receptor here comes from a man between 45 and 60 years old in good health and CMV-seronegative.

The rearrangement links TRBV7-3 to TRBJ1-1, with 7 bases aligning to TRBD1. Germline trimming cut 4 bases from V and 1 base from J; bases unmatched to any gene: 3. The CDR3 spans 14 residues. Per germline, CDR1 SGHTA and CDR2 FQGTGA. The CDR3 here is CASSSRDRNTEAFF. Here the CDR3 DNA reads TGTGCCAGCAGCTCCAGGGACAGGAACACTGAAGCTTTCTTT. Full variable domain (outside the CDR3, taken from reference TRBV7-3 and TRBJ1-1): GAGVSQTPSNKVTEKGKYVELRCDPISGHTALYWYRQSLGQGPEFLIYFQGTGAADDSGLPNDRFFAVRPEGSVSTLKIQRTERGDSAVYLCASSSRDRNTEAFFGQGTRLTVV.

This clone was counted a few times. The chain's CDR3 is CASSGQGIVGNQPQHF. The DNA for the CDR3 is TGTGCCAGCAGTGGTCAGGGGATAGTAGGCAATCAGCCCCAGCATTTT. This chain links TRBV2 with TRBJ1-5, with D perhaps TRBD1 (6 bases). The CDR3 extends over 16 amino acids. Per the germline V gene, CDR1 is SNHLY and CDR2 is FYNNEI. V gave up 4 bases and J gave up 2 bases, with 15 bases separating them.

V gene TRBV5-1 combines with J gene TRBJ2-5; 9 bases fit TRBD1. The J segment lost 1 base and the V segment lost 0 bases, leaving 1 base of the junction unmatched. Looked up from germline, CDR1 is SGHRS and CDR2 is YFSETQ. The CDR3 is 15 residues long. For the CDR3, the DNA is TGCGCCAGCAGCTTGGGGGACAGGGCCCAAGAGACCCAGTACTTC. Its translation is CASSLGDRAQETQYF.

In nucleotides, the CDR3 is TGTGCCAGCAGTGGGCGACAGGGTGGGGAATACGAGCAGTACTTC. It codes for CASSGRQGGEYEQYF. The chain links TRBV6-1 to TRBJ2-7; 7 positions match TRBD1. The germline V gene has CDR1 MNHNS and CDR2 SASEGT. The V and J ends lost 4 bases and 4 bases, in that order; junction bases with no gene match: 10. The CDR3 is 15 amino acids.

In DNA, the CDR3 is TGTGCCAGCAGCTTTAGGCAGGGGAGTCAGCCCCAGCATTTT. Its protein product is CASSFRQGSQPQHF. This sequence joins TRBV7-8 and TRBJ1-5, with a tentative D call TRBD1 (6 bases). The length of the CDR3 is 14 residues. Germline loops: CDR1 SGHVS, CDR2 FQNEAQ. Trimming stripped 3 bases from V and 6 bases from J, with 12 bases between.

This clone was seen once. The V gene is TRBV5-1, the J gene TRBJ2-3; no reliable D call. V lost 0 bases and J 0 bases, leaving 5 bases between the germline ends. The CDR3 loop spans 14 amino acids. Germline V lookup: CDR1 SGHRS, CDR2 YFSETQ. Here the CDR3 reads CASSLDKSTDTQYF. The CDR3 coding sequence is TGCGCCAGCAGCTTGGACAAGAGCACAGATACGCAGTATTTT.